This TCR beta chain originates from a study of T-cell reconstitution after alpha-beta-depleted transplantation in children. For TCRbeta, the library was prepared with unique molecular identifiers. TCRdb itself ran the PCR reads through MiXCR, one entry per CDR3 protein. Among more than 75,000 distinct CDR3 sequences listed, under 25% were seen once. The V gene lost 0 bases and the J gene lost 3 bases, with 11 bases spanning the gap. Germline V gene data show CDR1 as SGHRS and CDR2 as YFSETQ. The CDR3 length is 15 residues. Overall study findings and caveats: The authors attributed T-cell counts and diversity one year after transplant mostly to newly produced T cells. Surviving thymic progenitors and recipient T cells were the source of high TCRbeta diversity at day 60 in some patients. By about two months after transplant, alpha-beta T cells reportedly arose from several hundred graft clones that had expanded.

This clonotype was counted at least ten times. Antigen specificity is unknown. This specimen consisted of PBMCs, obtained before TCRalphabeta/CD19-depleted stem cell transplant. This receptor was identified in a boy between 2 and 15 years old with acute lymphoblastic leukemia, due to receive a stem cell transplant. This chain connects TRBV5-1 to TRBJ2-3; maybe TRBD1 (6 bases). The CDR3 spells CASSLDGRGTDTQYF. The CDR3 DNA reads TGCGCCAGCAGCTTGGACGGCAGGGGAACAGATACGCAGTATTTT. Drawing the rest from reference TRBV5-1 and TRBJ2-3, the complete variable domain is KAGVTQTPRYLIKTRGQQVTLSCSPISGHRSVSWYQQTPGQGLQFLFEYFSETQRNKGNFPGRFSGRQFSNSRSEMNVSTLELGDSALYLCASSLDGRGTDTQYFGPGTRLTVL.